A single TCR beta chain is shown here with its context. Time point of the sample: newly diagnosed GD, antithyroid drugs for less than 3 months. With RNA extracted from PBMCs as input, the TCR library was made. From germline, CDR1 is MNHEY and CDR2 SVGEGT. The CDR3 has 14 residues. V dropped 5 bases and J dropped 5 bases, with 16 bases sitting between them. The data are from a study of regulatory T cells in long-lasting Graves disease. Libraries of TCR beta came from iRepertoire HTBI primers plus Arm-PCR of CDR3 regions. TCRdb re-called the multiplex PCR reads with MiXCR, one entry per CDR3 protein. This table has approximately 490,000 distinct CDR3 sequences, around 16% appearing once. In addition, the sample was reused for a study of T cells in Graves' hyperthyroidism and ophthalmopathy. In that study: Patients showing uncontrolled infection, other autoimmune disease, pregnancy or lactation were ineligible. In blood, most of the thyroid clonotypes expanded above 0.001 were also present.

This chain links TRBV6-2 or TRBV6-3 with TRBJ2-7; the D gene is possibly TRBD2 (6 bases). The TCR comes from a man aged 35 to 55 with Graves disease. The material sequenced was peripheral blood mononuclear cells (PBMCs), taken at new diagnosis, from a patient treated with antithyroid drugs. Here the CDR3 reads CASSEIRGWDEQYF. In DNA, the CDR3 is TGTGCCAGCAGTGAAATTCGGGGGTGGGACGAGCAGTACTTC.